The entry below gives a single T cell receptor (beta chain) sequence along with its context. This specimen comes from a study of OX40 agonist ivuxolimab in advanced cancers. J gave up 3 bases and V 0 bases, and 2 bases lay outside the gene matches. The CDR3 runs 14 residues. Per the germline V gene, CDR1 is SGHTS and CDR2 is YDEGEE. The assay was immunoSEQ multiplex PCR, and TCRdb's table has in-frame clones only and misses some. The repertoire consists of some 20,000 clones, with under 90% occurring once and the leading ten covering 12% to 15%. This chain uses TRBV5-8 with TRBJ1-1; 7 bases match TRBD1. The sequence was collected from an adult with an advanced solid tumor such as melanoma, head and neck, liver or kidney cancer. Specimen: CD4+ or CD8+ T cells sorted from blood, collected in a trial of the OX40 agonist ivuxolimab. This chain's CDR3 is CASSLGTGHTEAFF. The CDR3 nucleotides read TGTGCCAGCAGCTTGGGGACAGGCCACACTGAAGCTTTCTTT.